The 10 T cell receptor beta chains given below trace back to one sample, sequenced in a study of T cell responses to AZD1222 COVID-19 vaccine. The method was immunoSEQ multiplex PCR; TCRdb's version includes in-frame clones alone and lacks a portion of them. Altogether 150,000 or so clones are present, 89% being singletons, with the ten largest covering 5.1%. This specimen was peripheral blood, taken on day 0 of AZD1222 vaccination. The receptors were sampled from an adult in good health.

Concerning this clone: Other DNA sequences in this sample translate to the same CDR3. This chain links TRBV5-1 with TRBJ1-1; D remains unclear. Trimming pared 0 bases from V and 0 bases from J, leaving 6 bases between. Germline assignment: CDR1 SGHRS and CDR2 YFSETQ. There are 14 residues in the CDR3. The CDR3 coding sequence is TGCGCCAGCAGCTTGGGGACGGTGAACACTGAAGCTTTCTTT. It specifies CASSLGTVNTEAFF.

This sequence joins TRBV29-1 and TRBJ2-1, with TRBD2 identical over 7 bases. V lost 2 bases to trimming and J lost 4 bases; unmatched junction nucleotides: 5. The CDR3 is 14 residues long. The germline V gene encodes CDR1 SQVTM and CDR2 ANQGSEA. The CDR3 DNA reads TGCAGCGTTGAACGTAGCGGGCCTTACAATGAGCAGTTCTTC. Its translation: CSVERSGPYNEQFF.

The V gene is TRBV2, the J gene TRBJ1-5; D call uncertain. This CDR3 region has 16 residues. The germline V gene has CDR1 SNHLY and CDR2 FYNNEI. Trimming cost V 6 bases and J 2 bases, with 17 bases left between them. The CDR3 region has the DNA TGTGCCAGCAGAGACGGGTCCCGAGGAGGCAATCAGCCCCAGCATTTT. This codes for CASRDGSRGGNQPQHF.

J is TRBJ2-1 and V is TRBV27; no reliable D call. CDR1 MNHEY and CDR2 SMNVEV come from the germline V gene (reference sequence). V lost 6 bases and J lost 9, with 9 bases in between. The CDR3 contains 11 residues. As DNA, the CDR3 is TGTGCCAGCAGGGTTTGGGGTGAGCAGTTCTTC. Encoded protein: CASRVWGEQFF.

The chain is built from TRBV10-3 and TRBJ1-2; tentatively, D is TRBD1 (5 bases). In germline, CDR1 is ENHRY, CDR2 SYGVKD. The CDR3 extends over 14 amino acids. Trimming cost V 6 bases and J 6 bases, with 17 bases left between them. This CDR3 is CAIRGDRARDGYTF. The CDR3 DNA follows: TGTGCCATCAGAGGGGACCGGGCCAGGGATGGCTACACCTTC.

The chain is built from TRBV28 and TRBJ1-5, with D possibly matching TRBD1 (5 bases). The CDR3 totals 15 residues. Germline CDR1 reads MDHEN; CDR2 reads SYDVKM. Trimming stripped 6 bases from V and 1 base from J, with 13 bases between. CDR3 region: CASRGAERSNQPQHF. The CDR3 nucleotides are TGTGCCAGCAGAGGGGCAGAGAGAAGCAATCAGCCCCAGCATTTT.

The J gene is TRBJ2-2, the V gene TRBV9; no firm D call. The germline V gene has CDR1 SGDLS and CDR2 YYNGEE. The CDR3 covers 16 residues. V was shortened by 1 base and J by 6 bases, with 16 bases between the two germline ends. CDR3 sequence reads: CASSVSLEIHPGELFF. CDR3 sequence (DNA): TGTGCCAGCAGCGTATCGCTAGAAATTCATCCCGGGGAGCTGTTTTTT. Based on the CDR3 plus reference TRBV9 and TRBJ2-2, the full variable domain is DSGVTQTPKHLITATGQRVTLRCSPRSGDLSVYWYQQSLDQGLQFLIQYYNGEERAKGNILERFSAQQFPDLHSELNLSSLELGDSALYFCASSVSLEIHPGELFFGEGSRLTVL.

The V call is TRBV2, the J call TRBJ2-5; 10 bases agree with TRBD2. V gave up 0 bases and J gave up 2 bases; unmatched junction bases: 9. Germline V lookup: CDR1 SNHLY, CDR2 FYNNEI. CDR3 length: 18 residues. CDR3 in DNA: TGTGCCAGCAGTGAAGCGGCTGGTAGCGGGAGGCCGCAAGAGACCCAGTACTTC. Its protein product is CASSEAAGSGRPQETQYF.

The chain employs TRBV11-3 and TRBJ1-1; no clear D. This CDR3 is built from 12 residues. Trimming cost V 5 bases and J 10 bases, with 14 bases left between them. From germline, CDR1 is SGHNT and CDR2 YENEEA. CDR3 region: CASSQDTVRAFF. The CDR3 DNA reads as TGTGCCAGCAGCCAAGACACGGTCCGAGCTTTCTTT.

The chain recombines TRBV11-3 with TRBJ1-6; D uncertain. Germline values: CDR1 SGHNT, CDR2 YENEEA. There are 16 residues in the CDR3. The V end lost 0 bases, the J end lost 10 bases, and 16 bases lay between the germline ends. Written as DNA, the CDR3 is TGTGCCAGCAGCTTAGATTCCGCCCTCCCTCGGTCACCCCTCCACTTT. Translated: CASSLDSALPRSPLHF.